The text below deals with one TCR beta chain. TCRdb's copy holds only in-frame clones and misses some; the assay was immunoSEQ multiplex PCR. The data hold about 160,000 clones, with roughly 80% observed a single time. This entry belongs to a study of blood T cell repertoires in COVID-19. Study details: Samples came from the United States, Italy and Spain, spanning acute and convalescent COVID-19.

V was trimmed by 8 bases and J by 1 base, leaving 11 bases between them. This CDR3 is built from 13 residues. Germline assignment: CDR1 KGHSH and CDR2 LQKENI. This TCR derives from a woman in her thirties or forties with acute COVID-19. The chain has TRBV18 and TRBJ1-1; D not certain. Sequences were obtained from PBMCs or T cells enriched from blood (not recorded which). CDR3 sequence reads: CASHREWNTEAFF. CDR3 coding DNA: TGTGCCAGCCACCGGGAGTGGAACACTGAAGCTTTCTTT.